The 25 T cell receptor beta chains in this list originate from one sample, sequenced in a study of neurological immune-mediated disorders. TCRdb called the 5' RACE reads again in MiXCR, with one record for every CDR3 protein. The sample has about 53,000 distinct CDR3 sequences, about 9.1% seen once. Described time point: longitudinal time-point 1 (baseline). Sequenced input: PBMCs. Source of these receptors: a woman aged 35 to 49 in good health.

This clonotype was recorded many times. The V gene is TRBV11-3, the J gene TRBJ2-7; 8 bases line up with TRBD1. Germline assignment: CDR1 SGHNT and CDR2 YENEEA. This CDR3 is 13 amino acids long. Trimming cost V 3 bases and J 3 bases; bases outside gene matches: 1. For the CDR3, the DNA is TGTGCCAGCAGCTTCACAGGGGGCTACGAGCAGTACTTC. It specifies CASSFTGGYEQYF.

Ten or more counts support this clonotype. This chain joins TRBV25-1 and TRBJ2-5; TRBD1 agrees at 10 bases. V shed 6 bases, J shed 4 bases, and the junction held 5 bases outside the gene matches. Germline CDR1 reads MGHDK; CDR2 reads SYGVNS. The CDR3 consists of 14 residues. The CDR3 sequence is CASRGQGLIETQYF. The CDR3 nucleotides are TGTGCCAGCAGGGGACAGGGGTTGATAGAGACCCAGTACTTC.

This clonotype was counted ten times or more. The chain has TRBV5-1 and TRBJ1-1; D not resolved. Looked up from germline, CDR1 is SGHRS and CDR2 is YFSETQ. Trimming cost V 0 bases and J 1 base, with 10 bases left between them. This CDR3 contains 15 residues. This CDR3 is CASSLDGHSNTEAFF. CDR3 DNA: TGCGCCAGCAGCTTGGATGGGCACTCGAACACTGAAGCTTTCTTT.

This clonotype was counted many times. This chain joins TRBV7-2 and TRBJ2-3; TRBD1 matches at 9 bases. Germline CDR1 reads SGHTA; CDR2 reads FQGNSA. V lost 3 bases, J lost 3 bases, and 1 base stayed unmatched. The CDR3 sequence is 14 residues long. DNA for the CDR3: TGTGCCAGCAGCTTCGGACAGGGGACAGATACGCAGTATTTT. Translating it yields CASSFGQGTDTQYF.

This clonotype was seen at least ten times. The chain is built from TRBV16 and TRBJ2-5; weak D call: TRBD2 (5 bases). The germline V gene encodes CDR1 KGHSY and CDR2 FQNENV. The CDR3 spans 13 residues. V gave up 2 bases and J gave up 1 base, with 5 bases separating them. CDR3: CASSQGSQETQYF. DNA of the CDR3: TGTGCCAGCAGCCAAGGGAGCCAAGAGACCCAGTACTTC.

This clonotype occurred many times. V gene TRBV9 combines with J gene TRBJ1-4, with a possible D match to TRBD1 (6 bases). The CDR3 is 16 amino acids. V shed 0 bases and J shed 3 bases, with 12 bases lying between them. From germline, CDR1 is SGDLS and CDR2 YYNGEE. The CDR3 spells CASSVGGQGANEKLFF. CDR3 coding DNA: TGTGCCAGCAGCGTAGGGGGACAAGGCGCTAATGAAAAACTGTTTTTT.

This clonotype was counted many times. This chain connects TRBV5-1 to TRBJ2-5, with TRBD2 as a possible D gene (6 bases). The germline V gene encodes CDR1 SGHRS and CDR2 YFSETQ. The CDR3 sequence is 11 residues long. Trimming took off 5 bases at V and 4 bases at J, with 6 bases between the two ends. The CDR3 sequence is CASRRGETQYF. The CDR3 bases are TGCGCCAGCAGGCGGGGAGAGACCCAGTACTTC.

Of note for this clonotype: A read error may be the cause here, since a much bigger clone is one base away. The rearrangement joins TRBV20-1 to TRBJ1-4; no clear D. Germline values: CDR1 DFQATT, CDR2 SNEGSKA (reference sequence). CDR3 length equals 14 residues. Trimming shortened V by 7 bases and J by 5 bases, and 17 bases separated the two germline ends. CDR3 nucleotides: TGCAGTGTAACGGGCGGGAATGAAAATGAAAAACTGTTTTTT. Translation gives CSVTGGNENEKLFF.

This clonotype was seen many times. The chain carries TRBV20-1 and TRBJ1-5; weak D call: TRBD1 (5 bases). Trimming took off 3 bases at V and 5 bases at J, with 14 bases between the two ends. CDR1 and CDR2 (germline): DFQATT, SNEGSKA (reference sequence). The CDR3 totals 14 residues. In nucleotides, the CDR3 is TGCAGTGCTAGTCTTCGTTCGGGGGATCAGCCCCAGCATTTT. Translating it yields CSASLRSGDQPQHF.

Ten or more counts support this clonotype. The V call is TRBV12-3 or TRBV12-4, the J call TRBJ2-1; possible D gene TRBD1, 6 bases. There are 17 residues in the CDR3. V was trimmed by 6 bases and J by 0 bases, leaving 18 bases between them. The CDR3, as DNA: TGTGCCAGCAGCCCCCGGACAGCAGTTAGCTCCTACAATGAGCAGTTCTTC. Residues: CASSPRTAVSSYNEQFF.

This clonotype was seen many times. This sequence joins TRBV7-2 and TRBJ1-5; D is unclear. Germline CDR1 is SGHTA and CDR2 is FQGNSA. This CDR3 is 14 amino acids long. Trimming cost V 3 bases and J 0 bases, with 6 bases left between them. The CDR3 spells CASSFGYSNQPQHF. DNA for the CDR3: TGTGCCAGCAGCTTCGGGTATAGCAATCAGCCCCAGCATTTT.

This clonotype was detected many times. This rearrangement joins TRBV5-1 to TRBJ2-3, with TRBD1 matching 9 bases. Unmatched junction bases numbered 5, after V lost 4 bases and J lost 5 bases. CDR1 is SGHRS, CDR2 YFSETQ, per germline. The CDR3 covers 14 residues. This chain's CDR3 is CASSPPGQGDTQYF. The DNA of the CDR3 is TGCGCCAGCAGCCCTCCGGGACAGGGAGATACGCAGTATTTT.

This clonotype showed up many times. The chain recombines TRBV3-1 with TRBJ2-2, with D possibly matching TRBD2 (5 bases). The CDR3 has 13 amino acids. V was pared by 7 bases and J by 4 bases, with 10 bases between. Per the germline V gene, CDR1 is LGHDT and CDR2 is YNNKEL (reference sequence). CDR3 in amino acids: CASISGSTGELFF. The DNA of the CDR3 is TGTGCCAGCATAAGCGGTAGCACCGGGGAGCTGTTTTTT. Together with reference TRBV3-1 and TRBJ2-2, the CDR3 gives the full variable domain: DTAVSQTPKYLVTQMGNDKSIKCEQNLGHDTMYWYKQDSKKFLKIMFSYNNKELIINETVPNRFSPKSPDKAHLNLHINSLELGDSAVYFCASISGSTGELFFGEGSRLTVL.

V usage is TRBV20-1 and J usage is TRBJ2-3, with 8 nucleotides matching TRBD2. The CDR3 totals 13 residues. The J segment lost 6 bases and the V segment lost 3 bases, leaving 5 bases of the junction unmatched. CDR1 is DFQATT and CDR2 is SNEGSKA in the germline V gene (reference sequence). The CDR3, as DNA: TGCAGTGCTAGCGGGGGGGCCTGGGATACGCAGTATTTT. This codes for CSASGGAWDTQYF.

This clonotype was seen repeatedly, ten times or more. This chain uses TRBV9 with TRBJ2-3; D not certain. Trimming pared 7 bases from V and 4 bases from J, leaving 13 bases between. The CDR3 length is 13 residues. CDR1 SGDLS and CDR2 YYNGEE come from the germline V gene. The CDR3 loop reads CASSVVLPDTQYF. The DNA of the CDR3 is TGTGCCAGCTCAGTGGTGTTACCAGATACGCAGTATTTT. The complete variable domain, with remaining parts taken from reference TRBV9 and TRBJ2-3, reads DSGVTQTPKHLITATGQRVTLRCSPRSGDLSVYWYQQSLDQGLQFLIQYYNGEERAKGNILERFSAQQFPDLHSELNLSSLELGDSALYFCASSVVLPDTQYFGPGTRLTVL.

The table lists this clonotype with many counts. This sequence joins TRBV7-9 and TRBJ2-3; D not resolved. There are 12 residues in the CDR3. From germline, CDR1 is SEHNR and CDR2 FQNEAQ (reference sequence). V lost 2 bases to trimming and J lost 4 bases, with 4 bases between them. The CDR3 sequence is CASSLTADTQYF. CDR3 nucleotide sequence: TGTGCCAGCAGCTTAACAGCAGATACGCAGTATTTT.

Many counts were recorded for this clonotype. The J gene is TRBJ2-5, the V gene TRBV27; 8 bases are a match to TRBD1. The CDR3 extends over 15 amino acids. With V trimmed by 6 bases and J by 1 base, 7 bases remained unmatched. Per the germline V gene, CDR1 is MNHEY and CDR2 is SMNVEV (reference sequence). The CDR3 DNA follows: TGTGCCAGCAGCGACAGGGGCAGTGGCCAAGAGACCCAGTACTTC. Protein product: CASSDRGSGQETQYF.

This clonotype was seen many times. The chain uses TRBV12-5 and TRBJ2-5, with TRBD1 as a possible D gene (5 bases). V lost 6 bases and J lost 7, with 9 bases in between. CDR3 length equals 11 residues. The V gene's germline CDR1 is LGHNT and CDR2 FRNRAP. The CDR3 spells CASGNDRTQYF. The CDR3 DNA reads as TGTGCTAGTGGCAATGACAGGACCCAGTACTTC.

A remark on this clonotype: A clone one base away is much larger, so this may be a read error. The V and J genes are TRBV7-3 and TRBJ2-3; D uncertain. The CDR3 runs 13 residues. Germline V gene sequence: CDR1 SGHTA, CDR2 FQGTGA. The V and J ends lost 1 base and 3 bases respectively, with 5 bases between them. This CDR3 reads CASSLMWTDTQYF. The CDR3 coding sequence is TGTGCCAGCAGCTTAATGTGGACAGATACGCAGTATTTT.

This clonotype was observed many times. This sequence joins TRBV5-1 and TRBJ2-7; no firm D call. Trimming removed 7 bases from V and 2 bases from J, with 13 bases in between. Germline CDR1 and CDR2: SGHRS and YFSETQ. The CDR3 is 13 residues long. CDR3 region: CASHDLAPYEQYF. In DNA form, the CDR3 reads TGCGCCAGCCACGACCTCGCTCCCTACGAGCAGTACTTC.

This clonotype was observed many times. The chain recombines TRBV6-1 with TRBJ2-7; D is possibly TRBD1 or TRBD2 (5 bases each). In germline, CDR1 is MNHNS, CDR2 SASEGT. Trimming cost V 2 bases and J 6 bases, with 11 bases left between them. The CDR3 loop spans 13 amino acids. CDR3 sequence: CASSETGPSEQYF. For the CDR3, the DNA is TGTGCCAGCAGTGAAACGGGACCCTCCGAGCAGTACTTC.

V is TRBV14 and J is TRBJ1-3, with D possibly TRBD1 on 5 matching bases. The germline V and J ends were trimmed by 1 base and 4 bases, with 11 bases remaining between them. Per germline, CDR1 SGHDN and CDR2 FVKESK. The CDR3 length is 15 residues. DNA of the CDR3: TGTGCCAGCAGCCAAGTCGGGACTGCAGGAAACACCATATATTTT. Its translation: CASSQVGTAGNTIYF.

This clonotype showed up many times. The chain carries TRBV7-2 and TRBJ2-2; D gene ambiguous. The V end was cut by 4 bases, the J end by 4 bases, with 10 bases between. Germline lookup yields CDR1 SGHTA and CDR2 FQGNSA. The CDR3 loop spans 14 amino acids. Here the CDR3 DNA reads TGTGCCAGCAGCTCTACGCCCTTCACCGGGGAGCTGTTTTTT. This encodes CASSSTPFTGELFF.

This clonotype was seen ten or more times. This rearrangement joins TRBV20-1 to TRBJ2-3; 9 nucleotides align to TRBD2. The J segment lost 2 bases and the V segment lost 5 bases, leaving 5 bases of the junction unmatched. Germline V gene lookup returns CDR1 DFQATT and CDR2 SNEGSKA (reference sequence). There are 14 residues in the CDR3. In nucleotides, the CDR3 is TGCAGTGCTGTCCTAGCGGGGACCACAGATACGCAGTATTTT. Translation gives CSAVLAGTTDTQYF.

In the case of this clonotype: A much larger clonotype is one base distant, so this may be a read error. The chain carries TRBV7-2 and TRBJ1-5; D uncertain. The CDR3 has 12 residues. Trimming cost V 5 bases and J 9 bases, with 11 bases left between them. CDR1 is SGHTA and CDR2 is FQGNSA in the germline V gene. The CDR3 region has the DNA TGTGCCAGCAGCCAACCTTTGGGGCCCCAGCATTTT. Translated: CASSQPLGPQHF.